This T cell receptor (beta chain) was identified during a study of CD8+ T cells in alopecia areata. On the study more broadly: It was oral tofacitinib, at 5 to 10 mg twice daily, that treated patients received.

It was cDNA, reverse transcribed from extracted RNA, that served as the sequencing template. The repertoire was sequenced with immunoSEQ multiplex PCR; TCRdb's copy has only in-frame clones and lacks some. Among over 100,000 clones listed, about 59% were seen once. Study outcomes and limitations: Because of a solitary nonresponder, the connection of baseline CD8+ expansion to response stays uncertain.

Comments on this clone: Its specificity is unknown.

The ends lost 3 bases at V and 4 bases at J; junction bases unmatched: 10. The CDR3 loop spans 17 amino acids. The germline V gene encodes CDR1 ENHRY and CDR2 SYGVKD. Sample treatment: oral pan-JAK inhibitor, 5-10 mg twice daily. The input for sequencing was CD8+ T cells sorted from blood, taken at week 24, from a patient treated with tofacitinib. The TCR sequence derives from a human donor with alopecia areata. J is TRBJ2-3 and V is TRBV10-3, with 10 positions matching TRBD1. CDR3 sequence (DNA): TGTGCCATCAGTGAAGCGGGACAGGGGCGTTCGGCAGATACGCAGTATTTT. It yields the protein CAISEAGQGRSADTQYF.